The 5 T cell receptor beta chains given below trace back to one sample, sequenced in a study of blood T cell repertoires in COVID-19. Using immunoSEQ multiplex PCR, the repertoire was profiled, and TCRdb retains in-frame clones only, with some absent. The repertoire consists of roughly 340,000 clones, with roughly 86% occurring once and the leading ten covering approximately 7.4%. Sequenced sample: peripheral blood. The receptors here all came from a woman in her 70s with COVID-19, enrolled during active disease.

This chain uses TRBV7-2 with TRBJ2-2; a possible D gene is TRBD1 (6 bases). CDR1 and CDR2 from the germline V gene are SGHTA and FQGNSA. This CDR3 spans 16 amino acids. V gave up 4 bases and J gave up 4 bases, with 16 bases separating them. The CDR3 DNA reads as TGTGCCAGCAGCTCCCCAAGGGGGAAAGGCACCGGGGAGCTGTTTTTT. Amino acids: CASSSPRGKGTGELFF.

The V call is TRBV5-1, the J call TRBJ1-4; 10 nucleotides match TRBD1. Per the germline V gene, CDR1 is SGHRS and CDR2 is YFSETQ. CDR3 length: 15 amino acids. V lost 0 bases to trimming and J lost 7 bases; unmatched junction nucleotides: 3. The CDR3, as DNA: TGCGCCAGCAGCTTGGGACAGGGGGCAAGTGAAAAACTGTTTTTT. It translates to CASSLGQGASEKLFF.

The J gene is TRBJ1-1, the V gene TRBV19; D possibly corresponds to TRBD1 (5 bases). This CDR3 contains 14 residues. Trimming cost V 0 bases and J 1 base, with 6 bases left between them. Germline CDR1 and CDR2: LNHDA and SQIVND (reference sequence). The CDR3 is CASSIDRENTEAFF. CDR3 nucleotides: TGTGCCAGTAGTATAGACAGGGAGAACACTGAAGCTTTCTTT.

This chain connects TRBV10-3 to TRBJ1-4; no clear D. V was pared by 4 bases and J by 8 bases, with 14 bases between. This CDR3 contains 14 residues. Germline CDR1 reads ENHRY; CDR2 reads SYGVKD. This chain's CDR3 is CAISGEGAREKLFF. The CDR3 DNA is TGTGCCATCAGTGGGGAGGGAGCGAGGGAAAAACTGTTTTTT.

The chain recombines TRBV9 with TRBJ1-3; 7 bases fit TRBD1. This CDR3 region has 16 residues. The germline gives CDR1 SGDLS, CDR2 YYNGEE. Germline trimming cut 0 bases from V and 1 base from J; bases unmatched to any gene: 4. CDR3 DNA sequence: TGTGCCAGCAGCGTAGGCGAGGGGGCGTCTGGAAACACCATATATTTT. Its protein is CASSVGEGASGNTIYF.